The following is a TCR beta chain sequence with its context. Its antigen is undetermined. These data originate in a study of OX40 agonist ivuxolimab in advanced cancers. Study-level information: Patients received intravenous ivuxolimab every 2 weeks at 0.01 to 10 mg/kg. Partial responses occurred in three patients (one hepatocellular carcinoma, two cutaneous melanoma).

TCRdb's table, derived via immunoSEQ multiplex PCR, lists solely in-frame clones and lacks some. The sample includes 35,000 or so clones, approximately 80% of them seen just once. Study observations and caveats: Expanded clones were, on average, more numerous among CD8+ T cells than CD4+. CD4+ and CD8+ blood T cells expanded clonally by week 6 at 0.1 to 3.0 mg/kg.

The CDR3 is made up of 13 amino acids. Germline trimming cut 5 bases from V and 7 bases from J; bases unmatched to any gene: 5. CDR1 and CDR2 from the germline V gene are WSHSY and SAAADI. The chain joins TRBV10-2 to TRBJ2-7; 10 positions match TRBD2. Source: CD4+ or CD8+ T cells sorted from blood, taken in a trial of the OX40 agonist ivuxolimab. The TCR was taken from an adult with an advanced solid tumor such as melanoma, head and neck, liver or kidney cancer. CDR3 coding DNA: TGCGCCAGCAGTTCGGGACTAGCGCGAGAGCAGTACGTC. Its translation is CASSSGLAREQYV.